This T cell receptor beta chain was retrieved from a study of T cell changes during pregnancy in multiple sclerosis. The table came from immunoSEQ multiplex PCR; TCRdb's copy has only in-frame clones and leaves some out. The data hold 40,000 to 60,000 clones, with 94% observed a single time. This TCR was recovered from a female donor with multiple sclerosis, enrolled in a pregnancy study. The sequencing here drew on CD4+ T cells from peripheral blood mononuclear cells, taken in the first trimester of pregnancy.

The CDR3 loop is CASSLGQAQPQHF. The CDR3 DNA reads TGTGCCAGCAGCTTGGGACAGGCTCAGCCCCAGCATTTT. The rearrangement uses TRBV5-5 and TRBJ1-5; perhaps TRBD1 as D (6 bases). The CDR3 has 13 amino acids. Germline CDR1 is SGHKS and CDR2 is YYEKEE (reference sequence). V lost 0 bases to trimming and J lost 6 bases, with 7 bases between them. The variable domain in full, completed from reference TRBV5-5 and TRBJ1-5, reads DAGVTQSPTHLIKTRGQQVTLRCSPISGHKSVSWYQQVLGQGPQFIFQYYEKEERGRGNFPDRFSARQFPNYSSELNVNALLLGDSALYLCASSLGQAQPQHFGDGTRLSIL.